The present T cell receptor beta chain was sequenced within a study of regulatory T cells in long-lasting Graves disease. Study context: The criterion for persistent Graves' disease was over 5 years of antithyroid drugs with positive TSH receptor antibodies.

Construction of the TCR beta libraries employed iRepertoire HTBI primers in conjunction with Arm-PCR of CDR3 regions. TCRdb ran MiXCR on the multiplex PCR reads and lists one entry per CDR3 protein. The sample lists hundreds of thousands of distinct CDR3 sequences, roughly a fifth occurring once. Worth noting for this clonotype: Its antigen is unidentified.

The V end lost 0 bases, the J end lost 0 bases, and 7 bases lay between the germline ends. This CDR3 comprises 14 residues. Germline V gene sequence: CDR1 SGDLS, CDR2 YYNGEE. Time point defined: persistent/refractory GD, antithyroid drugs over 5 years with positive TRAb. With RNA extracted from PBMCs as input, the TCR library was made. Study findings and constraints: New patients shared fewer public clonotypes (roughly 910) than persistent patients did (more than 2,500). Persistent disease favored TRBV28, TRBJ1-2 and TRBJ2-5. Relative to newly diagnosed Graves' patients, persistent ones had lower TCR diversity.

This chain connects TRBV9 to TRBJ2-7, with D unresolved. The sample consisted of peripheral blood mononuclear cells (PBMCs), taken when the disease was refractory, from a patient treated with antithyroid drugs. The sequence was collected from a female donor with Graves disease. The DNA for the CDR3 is TGTGCCAGCAGCGTAGATGGCAGCTCCTACGAGCAGTACTTC. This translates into CASSVDGSSYEQYF.